Ten or more counts support the clone carrying this T cell receptor (beta chain). The antigen remains undetermined. The source of the sample is a study of CD8+CD57+ T cells in acquired aplastic anemia. TCR beta VDJ and CDR3 were profiled, and genomic DNA was the template. A single record per CDR3 protein comes from TCRdb applying MiXCR to the reads. The sample lists some 280,000 distinct CDR3 sequences, about 56% occurring once. Study-wide results and limits: Overlapping CD8+ CDR3 repertoires of patients and controls contained some 27 shared sequences.

The sequenced sample was sorted CD4+, CD8+, or CD8+CD57+ T cells (not recorded which) from PBMCs. This receptor was identified in a human donor with severe aplastic anemia or a healthy control (not recorded which).

CDR3 in DNA: TGTGCCAGTACCCGTAGCGGGGGAGGCACAGATACGCAGTATTTT. This codes for CASTRSGGGTDTQYF. The rearrangement joins TRBV2 to TRBJ2-3; 9 positions agree with TRBD2. The V segment lost 9 bases and the J segment 1 base; nucleotides outside the gene matches: 8. Germline loops: CDR1 SNHLY, CDR2 FYNNEI. The CDR3 contains 15 residues.